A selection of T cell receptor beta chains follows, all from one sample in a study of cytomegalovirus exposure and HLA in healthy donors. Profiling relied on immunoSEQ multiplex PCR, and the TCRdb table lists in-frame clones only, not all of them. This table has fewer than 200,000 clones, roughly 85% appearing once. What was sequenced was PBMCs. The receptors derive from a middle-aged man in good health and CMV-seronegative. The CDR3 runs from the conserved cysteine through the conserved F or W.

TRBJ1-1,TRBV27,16,CASSLSWDKYNTEAFF
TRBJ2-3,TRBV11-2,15,CASSLDRLAGDTQYF
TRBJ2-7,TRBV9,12,CASSDSSYEQYF
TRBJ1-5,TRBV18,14,CASSRTGSNQPQHF
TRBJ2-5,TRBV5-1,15,CASSVQRGPQETQYF
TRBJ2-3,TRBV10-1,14,CASLRDRGKGTQYF
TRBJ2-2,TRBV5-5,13,CASRTGESRELFF
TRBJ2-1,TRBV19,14,CASSTGLAFNEQFF
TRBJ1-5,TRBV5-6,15,CASSLAGGSNQPQHF
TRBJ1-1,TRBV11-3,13,CASSFNMNTEAFF
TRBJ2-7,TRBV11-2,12,CASSNVPLYKYF
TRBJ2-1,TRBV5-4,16,CASSADIGGVNNEQFF
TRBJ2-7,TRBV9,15,CASSLGLAGTYEQYF
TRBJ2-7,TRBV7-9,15,CSSSLSGGRVHEQYF
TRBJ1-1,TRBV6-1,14,CASSTGIVNTEAFF
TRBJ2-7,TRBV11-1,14,CASSLARFSYEQYF
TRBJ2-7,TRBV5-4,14,CASSMDRGLYEQYF
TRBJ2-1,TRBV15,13,CATSRSKGSWTFF
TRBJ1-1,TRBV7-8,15,CASSFGGQGSAEAFF
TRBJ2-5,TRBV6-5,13,CASSPKERETQYF
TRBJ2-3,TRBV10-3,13,CAISDAPHNTQYF
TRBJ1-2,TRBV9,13,CASSVDGLRGYTF
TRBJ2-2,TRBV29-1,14,CSIAGGSGAGELFF
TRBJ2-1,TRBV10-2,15,CASRLGTSPRDEQFF
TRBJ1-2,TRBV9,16,CASSVDSMGLTRGYTF
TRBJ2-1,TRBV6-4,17,CASSPGQKAGRNNEQFF
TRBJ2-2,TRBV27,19,CASSRMPGLAGRRTGELFF
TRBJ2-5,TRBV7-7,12,CASRGAEETQYF
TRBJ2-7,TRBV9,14,CASSAPSREDEQYF
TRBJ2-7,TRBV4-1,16,CASSQLTSGSSYEQYF
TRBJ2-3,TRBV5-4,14,CASSLFREMDTQYF
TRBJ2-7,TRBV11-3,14,CASSPRQGLGEQYF
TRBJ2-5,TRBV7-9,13,CSSNLRQTETQYF
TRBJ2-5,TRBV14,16,CASSHRGLAGMETQYF
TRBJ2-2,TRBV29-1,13,CSVGGTGPGELFF
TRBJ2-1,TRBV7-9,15,CASSFASGGLNEQFF
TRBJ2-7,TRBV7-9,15,CSSSYGAGALFEQYF
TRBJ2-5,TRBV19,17,CASSSAGGGTVGETQYF